Shown below are 28 T cell receptor beta chains from a single sample sequenced in a study of T cells in Graves' hyperthyroidism and ophthalmopathy. Amplified regions were TCR beta CDR3 sequences from RNA transcripts. An initial round of RT-PCR targeting the TCR CDR3 relied on the HTBI primer set. TCRdb ran MiXCR on the multiplex PCR reads and lists one entry per CDR3 protein. This table has approximately 610,000 distinct CDR3 sequences, about 15% appearing once. The sequenced sample was blood. These receptors were taken from a woman aged 40 to 49 with Graves' ophthalmopathy.

This clonotype came up many times. The chain is built from TRBV6-1 and TRBJ2-7, with 9 bases lining up with TRBD1. After removal of 3 bases from V and 2 bases from J, the junction contained 14 bases not matched to a gene. Germline CDR1 MNHNS, CDR2 SASEGT. The CDR3 covers 18 residues. The CDR3 spells CASSEERPGQGATYEQYF. DNA of the CDR3: TGTGCCAGCAGTGAGGAACGACCGGGACAGGGAGCGACCTACGAGCAGTACTTC.

The sample holds many counts of this clonotype. This chain uses TRBV11-2 with TRBJ2-2; unclear D gene. This CDR3 comprises 14 residues. Germline loops: CDR1 SGHAT, CDR2 FQNNGV. V lost 5 bases to trimming and J lost 11 bases, with 18 bases between them. The CDR3 loop is CASSLRSGLGELFF. The CDR3 region has the DNA TGTGCCAGCAGCCTGAGGAGTGGGCTAGGAGAGCTGTTTTTT.

There are many counts of this clonotype. V gene TRBV20-1 combines with J gene TRBJ2-4; 7 nucleotides agree with TRBD1. This CDR3 region has 14 residues. After removal of 6 bases from V and 1 base from J, the junction contained 6 bases not matched to a gene. Germline V gives CDR1 DFQATT, CDR2 SNEGSKA (reference sequence). In DNA form, the CDR3 reads TGCAGTGCCGGGACAGCCACTGCCAAAAACATTCAGTACTTC. As protein: CSAGTATAKNIQYF.

This chain joins TRBV28 and TRBJ2-7, with D possibly called TRBD1 or TRBD2 (5 bases each). CDR1 and CDR2 from the germline V gene are MDHEN and SYDVKM. V shed 6 bases and J shed 3 bases, with 18 bases lying between them. The CDR3 spans 15 residues. CDR3 nucleotide sequence: TGTGCCAGCAGCTTTTGGGGGACCGACGGCTACGAGCAGTACTTC. Translated, it gives CASSFWGTDGYEQYF.

This clonotype was detected ten times or more. The J gene is TRBJ1-1, the V gene TRBV11-2; D is possibly TRBD1 (6 bases). Germline values: CDR1 SGHAT, CDR2 FQNNGV. V lost 3 bases, J lost 1 base, and 9 bases lay in between. The length of the CDR3 is 14 residues. CDR3 amino acids: CASSLQQGNTEAFF. CDR3 in DNA: TGTGCCAGCAGCTTGCAACAGGGGAACACTGAAGCTTTCTTT. The entire variable domain, with the rest obtained from reference TRBV11-2 and TRBJ1-1, is as follows: EAGVAQSPRYKIIEKRQSVAFWCNPISGHATLYWYQQILGQGPKLLIQFQNNGVVDDSQLPKDRFSAERLKGVDSTLKIQPAKLEDSAVYLCASSLQQGNTEAFFGQGTRLTVV.

At least ten counts were recorded for this clonotype. The genes are TRBV6-6 and TRBJ2-6; D uncertain. The length of the CDR3 is 20 residues. The germline V and J ends were trimmed by 9 bases and 0 bases, with 27 bases remaining between them. The germline V gene has CDR1 MNHNY and CDR2 SVGAGI (reference sequence). The CDR3 DNA follows: TGTGCCAGTAACACCGCGGACGGACCCTTTTCGCACTCTGGGGCCAACGTCCTGACTTTC. This codes for CASNTADGPFSHSGANVLTF.

This clonotype was observed at least ten times. The chain joins TRBV7-6 to TRBJ1-1, with D uncertain. Germline V lookup: CDR1 SGHVS, CDR2 FNYEAQ. V lost 1 base, J lost 0 bases, and 9 bases lay in between. The CDR3 spans 15 residues. CDR3 region: CASSLEAAMNTEAFF. The CDR3 DNA sequence: TGTGCCAGCAGCTTAGAAGCAGCCATGAACACTGAAGCTTTCTTT.

This chain connects TRBV11-2 to TRBJ2-1; maybe TRBD2 (5 bases). Germline values: CDR1 SGHAT, CDR2 FQNNGV. Trimming removed 4 bases at V and 8 bases at J, with 12 bases between. This CDR3 spans 13 amino acids. This CDR3 reads CASSSGPRDEQFF. DNA of the CDR3: TGTGCCAGCAGCTCGGGTCCGAGGGATGAGCAGTTCTTC.

The chain employs TRBV7-2 and TRBJ1-2; D is uncertain. The germline V gene encodes CDR1 SGHTA and CDR2 FQGNSA. The V gene lost 2 bases and the J gene lost 8 bases, with 9 bases spanning the gap. The CDR3 totals 12 residues. In DNA, the CDR3 is TGTGCCAGCAGCTTACCCCCCAGGGGCTACACCTTC. Translated, it gives CASSLPPRGYTF.

The chain links TRBV2 to TRBJ2-7; 11 bases agree with TRBD2. The germline V gene encodes CDR1 SNHLY and CDR2 FYNNEI. Germline trimming cut 6 bases from V and 3 bases from J; bases unmatched to any gene: 7. The CDR3 runs to 15 residues. CDR3: CASRTGTSGYYEQYF. In nucleotides, the CDR3 is TGTGCCAGCAGGACCGGGACTAGCGGATACTACGAGCAGTACTTC.

The table lists this clonotype with many counts. J is TRBJ1-1 and V is TRBV25-1; tentative D call: TRBD1 (5 bases). Trimming pared 2 bases from V and 6 bases from J, leaving 13 bases between. From germline, CDR1 is MGHDK and CDR2 SYGVNS. The CDR3 runs to 14 residues. The CDR3 DNA follows: TGTGCCAGCAGTGAAGAAAGGGTAGGGGCTGAAGCTTTCTTT. Its protein is CASSEERVGAEAFF.

This clonotype was observed many times. The chain uses TRBV5-1 and TRBJ1-1; possibly TRBD1 for D (5 bases). The germline V gene encodes CDR1 SGHRS and CDR2 YFSETQ. The CDR3 is 14 residues long. Between the trimmed V and J ends, which lost 5 bases and 0 bases, there was a span of 11 bases. This chain's CDR3 is CASRYDRLNTEAFF. The CDR3 DNA reads TGCGCCAGCAGATACGACAGACTGAACACTGAAGCTTTCTTT.

This clonotype came up many times. This chain links TRBV7-3 with TRBJ2-5, with D possibly being TRBD1 (5 bases). Germline V gives CDR1 SGHTA, CDR2 FQGTGA. This CDR3 is built from 13 residues. V lost 6 bases and J 0 bases, leaving 8 bases between the germline ends. The CDR3: CASRQDNQETQYF. CDR3 nucleotide sequence: TGTGCCAGCAGGCAGGACAACCAAGAGACCCAGTACTTC.

This clonotype was picked up a small number of times. DNA for the CDR3: TGCAGTGCCTGGGGACTAGCGGGAGACATCCACGAGCAGTACTTC. It encodes CSAWGLAGDIHEQYF. The rearrangement uses TRBV20-1 and TRBJ2-7, with 14 positions matching TRBD2. CDR1 and CDR2 (germline): DFQATT, SNEGSKA (reference sequence). The V segment lost 6 bases and the J segment 5 bases; nucleotides outside the gene matches: 9. The CDR3 has 15 amino acids.

This clonotype has a count of ten or more. The V gene is TRBV19, the J gene TRBJ1-1; 8 bases line up with TRBD1. CDR3 length: 15 residues. Trimming removed 4 bases from V and 3 bases from J; junction bases left unmatched: 7. Germline V gene data show CDR1 as LNHDA and CDR2 as SQIVND (reference sequence). The CDR3 here is CASSRAGGGDTEAFF. DNA for the CDR3: TGTGCCAGTAGTAGAGCAGGGGGCGGCGACACTGAAGCTTTCTTT.

This clonotype was recorded many times. The CDR3 protein is CASSPMTGFYEQYF. The CDR3 nucleotides read TGTGCCAGCAGCCCAATGACAGGTTTCTACGAGCAGTACTTC. The V call is TRBV28, the J call TRBJ2-7, with D perhaps matching TRBD1 (6 bases). This CDR3 spans 14 amino acids. CDR1 and CDR2 (germline): MDHEN, SYDVKM. Trimming cost V 6 bases and J 3 bases, with 15 bases left between them.

This clonotype was seen repeatedly, ten times or more. V usage is TRBV28 and J usage is TRBJ2-7; D is uncertain. The length of the CDR3 is 15 residues. CDR1 is MDHEN, CDR2 SYDVKM, per germline. Trimming removed 6 bases at V and 1 base at J, with 16 bases between. DNA of the CDR3: TGTGCCAGCAGCGCCTCTCGAACACTGTCCTACGAGCAGTACTTC. It yields the protein CASSASRTLSYEQYF.

The chain uses TRBV11-2 and TRBJ2-2; TRBD1 aligns across 7 bases. The V gene's germline CDR1 is SGHAT and CDR2 FQNNGV. The CDR3 is 17 residues long. V lost 1 base and J lost 6; bases outside the gene matches: 11. The chain's CDR3 is CASSLGQGRWPAGELFF. CDR3 nucleotide sequence: TGTGCCAGCAGCTTAGGACAGGGAAGATGGCCGGCCGGGGAGCTGTTTTTT.

This clonotype was detected ten times or more. The V gene is TRBV28, the J gene TRBJ2-2; D unresolved. V lost 5 bases and J 4 bases, leaving 11 bases between the germline ends. The germline CDR1 and CDR2 sequences are MDHEN and SYDVKM. The CDR3 is made up of 14 amino acids. DNA for the CDR3: TGTGCCAGCAGTCACCCTCAAGGCACCGGGGAGCTGTTTTTT. It codes for CASSHPQGTGELFF.

This clonotype was observed many times. CDR3 bases: TGTGCCACCGGGACAGCGTATGGCTACACCTTC. This codes for CATGTAYGYTF. The V call is TRBV10-3, the J call TRBJ1-2; 7 bases fit TRBD1. This CDR3 is 11 amino acids long. Germline V gene sequence: CDR1 ENHRY, CDR2 SYGVKD. V was clipped by 10 bases and J by 5 bases; unmatched bases: 4.

The table lists this clonotype with many counts. The gene calls are TRBV12-5 and TRBJ2-1; D is unresolved. This CDR3 has 12 residues. V lost 3 bases to trimming and J lost 9 bases, with 9 bases between them. CDR1 LGHNT and CDR2 FRNRAP come from the germline V gene. CDR3 loop: CASGLGQGEQFF. The CDR3 DNA follows: TGTGCTAGTGGTTTAGGGCAAGGTGAGCAGTTCTTC.

This clonotype was seen only a few times. The chain carries TRBV27 and TRBJ1-1, with D possibly being TRBD1 (5 bases). V lost 8 bases, J lost 4 bases, and 20 bases lay in between. The CDR3 totals 15 residues. Germline CDR1 and CDR2: MNHEY and SMNVEV (reference sequence). CDR3 in amino acids: CASSLWGGGTTEAFF. For the CDR3, the DNA is TGTGCCAGCTCGTTGTGGGGGGGGGGGACCACTGAAGCTTTCTTT.

This clonotype was detected ten times or more. This chain links TRBV28 with TRBJ2-7; TRBD1 agrees at 10 bases. Losses at the gene ends were 10 bases for V and 2 bases for J; bases not matched to a gene: 2. The CDR3 is made up of 12 amino acids. Germline V gives CDR1 MDHEN, CDR2 SYDVKM. The CDR3 nucleotides are TGTGCCACCGACAGGGGGCCCTACGAGCAGTACTTC. Translating it yields CATDRGPYEQYF.

Ten or more counts support this clonotype. The chain combines TRBV6-5 with TRBJ2-7; TRBD2 matches 8 bases. The germline CDR1 and CDR2 sequences are MNHEY and SVGAGI. The CDR3 runs 15 residues. J gave up 1 base and V 0 bases, and 2 bases lay outside the gene matches. CDR3 region: CASSYSSGVSYEQYF. In DNA form, the CDR3 reads TGTGCCAGCAGTTACTCTAGCGGGGTTTCCTACGAGCAGTACTTC.

This chain links TRBV11-1 with TRBJ1-1; D is uncertain. Germline CDR1 SGHAT, CDR2 FQDESV (reference sequence). The CDR3 loop spans 16 amino acids. V was cut by 1 base and J by 0 bases, with 12 bases left in between. CDR3: CASSLEQNPMNTEAFF. CDR3 in DNA: TGTGCCAGCAGCTTAGAACAGAACCCCATGAACACTGAAGCTTTCTTT.

The sample holds many counts of this clonotype. This chain uses TRBV2 with TRBJ2-2; no definite D call. Trimming left V 7 bases short and J 4 bases short, with 13 bases between. Germline CDR1 is SNHLY and CDR2 is FYNNEI. CDR3 length: 14 amino acids. CDR3 loop: CASTSESSTGELFF. In DNA form, the CDR3 reads TGTGCCAGCACTTCGGAGTCATCCACCGGGGAGCTGTTTTTT.

The chain is built from TRBV18 and TRBJ2-7, with 9 positions matching TRBD2. Trimming took 3 bases from V and 3 from J; bases not matched to a gene: 9. CDR1 and CDR2 (germline): KGHSH, LQKENI. The CDR3 is 16 amino acids. CDR3 sequence: CASSPGLAGFNYEQYF. For the CDR3, the DNA is TGTGCCAGCTCACCGGGTCTAGCGGGATTTAACTACGAGCAGTACTTC.

This clonotype was seen repeatedly, ten times or more. The J gene is TRBJ2-7, the V gene TRBV27; the match to TRBD2 covers 8 bases. Trimming at V came to 4 bases and at J to 9 bases, leaving 11 bases not matched to a gene. This CDR3 is built from 14 residues. The germline CDR1 and CDR2 sequences are MNHEY and SMNVEV (reference sequence). The CDR3 nucleotides are TGTGCCAGCAGTTCACCGGGACTAGGGGTCGGGCAGTACTTC. Amino acid sequence: CASSSPGLGVGQYF.